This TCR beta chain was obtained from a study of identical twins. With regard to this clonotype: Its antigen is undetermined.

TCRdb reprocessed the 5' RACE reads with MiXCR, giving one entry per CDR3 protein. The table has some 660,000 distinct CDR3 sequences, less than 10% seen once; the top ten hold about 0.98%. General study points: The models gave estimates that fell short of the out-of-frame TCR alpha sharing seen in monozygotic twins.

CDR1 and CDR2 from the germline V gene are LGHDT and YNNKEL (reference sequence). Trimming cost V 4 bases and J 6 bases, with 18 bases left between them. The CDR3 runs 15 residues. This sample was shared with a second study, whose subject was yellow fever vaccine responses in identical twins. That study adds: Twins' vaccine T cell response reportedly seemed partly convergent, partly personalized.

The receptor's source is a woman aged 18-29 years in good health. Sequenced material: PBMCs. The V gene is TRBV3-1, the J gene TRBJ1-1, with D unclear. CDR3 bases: TGTGCCAGCAGCCCGGACGTAGAGGGTTACCCTGAAGCTTTCTTT. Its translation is CASSPDVEGYPEAFF.